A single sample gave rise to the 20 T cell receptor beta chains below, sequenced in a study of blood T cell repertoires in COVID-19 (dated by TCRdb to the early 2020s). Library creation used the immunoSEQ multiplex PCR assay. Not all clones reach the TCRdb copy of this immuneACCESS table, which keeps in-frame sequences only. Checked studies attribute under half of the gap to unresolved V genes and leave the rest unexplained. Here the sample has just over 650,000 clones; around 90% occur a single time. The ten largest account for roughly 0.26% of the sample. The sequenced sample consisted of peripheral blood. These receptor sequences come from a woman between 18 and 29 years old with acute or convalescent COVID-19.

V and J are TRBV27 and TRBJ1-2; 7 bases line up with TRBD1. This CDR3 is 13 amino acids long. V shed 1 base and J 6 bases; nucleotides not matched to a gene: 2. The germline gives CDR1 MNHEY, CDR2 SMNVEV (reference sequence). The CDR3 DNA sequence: TGTGCCAGCAGTTTATACCAGGGGGATGGCTACACCTTC. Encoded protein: CASSLYQGDGYTF.

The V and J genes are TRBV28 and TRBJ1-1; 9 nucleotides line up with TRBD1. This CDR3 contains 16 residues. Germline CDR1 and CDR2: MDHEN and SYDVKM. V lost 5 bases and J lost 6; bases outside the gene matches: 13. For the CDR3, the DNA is TGTGCCAGCAGTCTACACGGACAGGGGTTGTACTCTGAAGCTTTCTTT. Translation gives CASSLHGQGLYSEAFF.

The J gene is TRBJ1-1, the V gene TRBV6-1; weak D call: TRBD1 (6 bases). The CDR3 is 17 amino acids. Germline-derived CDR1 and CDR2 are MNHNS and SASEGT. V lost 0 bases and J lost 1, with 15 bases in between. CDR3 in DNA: TGTGCCAGCAGTGAAGCAGACAGGAAATTATGGAACACTGAAGCTTTCTTT. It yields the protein CASSEADRKLWNTEAFF.

The CDR3 DNA reads TGTGCCATCAGTGATTTCGTTTCGGGAGGGGCAGACCATGAAGCTTTCTTT. Its translation: CAISDFVSGGADHEAFF. The chain has TRBV10-3 and TRBJ1-1, with D perhaps TRBD1 (5 bases). CDR3 size: 17 residues. Trimming pared 3 bases from V and 7 bases from J, leaving 24 bases between. From germline, CDR1 is ENHRY and CDR2 SYGVKD.

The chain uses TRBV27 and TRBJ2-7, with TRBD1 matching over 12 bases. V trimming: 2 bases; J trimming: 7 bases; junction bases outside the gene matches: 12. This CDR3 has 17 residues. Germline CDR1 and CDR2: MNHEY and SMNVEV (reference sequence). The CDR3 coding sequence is TGTGCCAGCAGTTTAGGGACAGGGGGCGCGGGTAGGTGGGAGCAGTACTTC. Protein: CASSLGTGGAGRWEQYF.

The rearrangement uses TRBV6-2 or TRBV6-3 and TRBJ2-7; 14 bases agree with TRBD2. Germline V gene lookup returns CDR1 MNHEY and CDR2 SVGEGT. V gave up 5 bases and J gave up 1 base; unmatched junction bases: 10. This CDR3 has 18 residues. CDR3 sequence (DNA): TGTGCCAGCAGTGCCGGACTAGCGGGGGGCCTGGGGTCCTACGAGCAGTACTTC. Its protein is CASSAGLAGGLGSYEQYF.

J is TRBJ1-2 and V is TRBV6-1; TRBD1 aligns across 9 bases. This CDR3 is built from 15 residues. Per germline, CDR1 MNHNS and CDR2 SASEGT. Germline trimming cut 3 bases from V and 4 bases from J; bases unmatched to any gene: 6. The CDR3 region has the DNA TGTGCCAGCAGTGATGAGGGACAGGGCATCTATGGCTACACCTTC. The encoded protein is CASSDEGQGIYGYTF.

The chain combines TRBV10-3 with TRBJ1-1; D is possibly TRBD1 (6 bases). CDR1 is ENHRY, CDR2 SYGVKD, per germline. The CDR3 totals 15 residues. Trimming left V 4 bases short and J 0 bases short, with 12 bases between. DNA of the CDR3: TGTGCCATCAGTGGACTAACAGGGTTGAACACTGAAGCTTTCTTT. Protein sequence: CAISGLTGLNTEAFF.

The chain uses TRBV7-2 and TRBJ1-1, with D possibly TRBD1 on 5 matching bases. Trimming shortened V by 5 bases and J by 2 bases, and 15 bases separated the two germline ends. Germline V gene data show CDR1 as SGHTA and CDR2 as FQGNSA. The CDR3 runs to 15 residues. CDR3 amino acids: CASSPRSDRNTEAFF. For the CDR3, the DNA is TGTGCCAGCAGCCCCCGATCTGACAGAAACACTGAAGCTTTCTTT.

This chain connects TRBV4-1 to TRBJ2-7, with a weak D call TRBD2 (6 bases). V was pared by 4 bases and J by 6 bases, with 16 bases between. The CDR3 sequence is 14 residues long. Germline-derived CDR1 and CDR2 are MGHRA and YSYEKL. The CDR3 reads CASSPAGGWGEQYF. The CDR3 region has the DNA TGCGCCAGCAGCCCCGCCGGGGGATGGGGCGAGCAGTACTTC.

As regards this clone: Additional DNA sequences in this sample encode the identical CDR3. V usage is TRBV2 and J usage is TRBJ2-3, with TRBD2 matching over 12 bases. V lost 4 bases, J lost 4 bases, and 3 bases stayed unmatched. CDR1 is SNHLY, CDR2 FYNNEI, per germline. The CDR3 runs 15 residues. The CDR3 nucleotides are TGTGCCAGCAGTGTGGCTAGCGGGGGGGCAGATACGCAGTATTTT. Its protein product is CASSVASGGADTQYF.

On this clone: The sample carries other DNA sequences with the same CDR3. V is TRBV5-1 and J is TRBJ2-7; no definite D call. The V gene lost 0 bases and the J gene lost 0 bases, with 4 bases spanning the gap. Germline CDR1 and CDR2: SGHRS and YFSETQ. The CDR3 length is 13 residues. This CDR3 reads CASSLASSYEQYF. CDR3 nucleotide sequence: TGCGCCAGCAGCTTGGCGTCCTCCTACGAGCAGTACTTC.

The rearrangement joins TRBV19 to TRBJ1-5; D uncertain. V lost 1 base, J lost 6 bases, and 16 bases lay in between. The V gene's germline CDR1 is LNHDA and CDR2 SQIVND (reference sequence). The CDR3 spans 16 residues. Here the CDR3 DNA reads TGTGCCAGTAGTATAGTGGATCCTAGCCGGGGTCAGCCCCAGCATTTT. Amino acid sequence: CASSIVDPSRGQPQHF.

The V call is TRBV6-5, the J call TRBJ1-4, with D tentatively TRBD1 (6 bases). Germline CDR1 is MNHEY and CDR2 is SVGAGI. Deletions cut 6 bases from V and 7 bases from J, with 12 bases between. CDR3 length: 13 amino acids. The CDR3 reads CASSWGRREKLFF. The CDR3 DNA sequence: TGTGCCAGCAGCTGGGGGCGGCGTGAAAAACTGTTTTTT.

This CDR3 reads CASSIGQGLDEKLFF. CDR3 DNA: TGTGCCAGTAGTATCGGACAGGGGTTGGATGAAAAACTGTTTTTT. The V call is TRBV19, the J call TRBJ1-4, with 9 bases fitting TRBD1. The CDR3 spans 15 residues. V was clipped by 3 bases and J by 6 bases; unmatched bases: 5. Per germline, CDR1 LNHDA and CDR2 SQIVND (reference sequence). The full variable domain, rest sourced from reference TRBV19 and TRBJ1-4, is DGGITQSPKYLFRKEGQNVTLSCEQNLNHDAMYWYRQDPGQGLRLIYYSQIVNDFQKGDIAEGYSVSREKKESFPLTVTSAQKNPTAFYLCASSIGQGLDEKLFFGSGTQLSVL.

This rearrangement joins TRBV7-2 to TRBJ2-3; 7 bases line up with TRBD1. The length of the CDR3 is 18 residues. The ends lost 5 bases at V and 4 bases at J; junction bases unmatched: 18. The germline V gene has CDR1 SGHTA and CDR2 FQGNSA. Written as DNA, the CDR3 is TGTGCCAGCAGCCCCAGGGGGTTAGACTTATTGGTGGCAGATACGCAGTATTTT. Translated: CASSPRGLDLLVADTQYF.

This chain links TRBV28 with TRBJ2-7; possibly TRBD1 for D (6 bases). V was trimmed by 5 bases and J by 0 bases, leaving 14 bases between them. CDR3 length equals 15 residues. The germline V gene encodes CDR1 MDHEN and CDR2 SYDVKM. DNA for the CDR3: TGTGCCAGCAGTCCCGGGACAAGCGACTCCTACGAGCAGTACTTC. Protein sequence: CASSPGTSDSYEQYF.

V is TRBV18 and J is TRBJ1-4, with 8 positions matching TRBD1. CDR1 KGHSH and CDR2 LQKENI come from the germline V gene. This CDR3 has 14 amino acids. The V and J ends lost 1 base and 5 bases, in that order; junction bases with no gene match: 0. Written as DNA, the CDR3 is TGTGCCAGCTCACCACGACAGGGGAATGAAAAACTGTTTTTT. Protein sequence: CASSPRQGNEKLFF.

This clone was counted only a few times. CDR3 coding DNA: TGTGCCAGCAGTTACCAGGACAGGTTTAGTCAGTATTTT. Amino acids: CASSYQDRFSQYF. The V gene is TRBV6-2 or TRBV6-3, the J gene TRBJ2-3; the match to TRBD1 covers 7 bases. The CDR3 spans 13 residues. Germline lookup yields CDR1 MNHEY and CDR2 SVGEGT. V trimming: 2 bases; J trimming: 12 bases; junction bases outside the gene matches: 8.

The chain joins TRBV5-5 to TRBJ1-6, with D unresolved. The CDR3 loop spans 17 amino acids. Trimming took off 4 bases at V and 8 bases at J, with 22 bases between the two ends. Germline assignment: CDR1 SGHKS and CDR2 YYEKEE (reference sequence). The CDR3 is CASSNRRKGRLDSPLHF. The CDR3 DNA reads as TGTGCCAGCAGCAACCGGAGGAAAGGCCGTTTGGATTCACCCCTCCACTTT.